The text below deals with one T cell receptor beta chain. This record comes from a study of CD8 T cells in Susac syndrome. An input of roughly 0.5 to 1 ug of RNA was subjected to reverse transcription using random hexamers. Amplification of TCR beta CDR3 spanned 54 Vbeta and 13 Jbeta via immunoSEQ multiplex PCR. TCRdb passed the immunoSEQ multiplex PCR reads through MiXCR, listing each CDR3 protein once. The data contain about 300,000 distinct CDR3 sequences, 85% of them singletons. The specimen sequenced was CD8+ T cells from PBMCs. This clonotype was obtained from a human donor with multiple sclerosis.

The CDR3: CASSQGGSYGYTF. Written as DNA, the CDR3 is TGTGCCAGCAGCCAAGGTGGATCCTATGGCTACACCTTC. This chain joins TRBV14 and TRBJ1-2; the D is unclear. The length of the CDR3 is 13 residues. V lost 1 base to trimming and J lost 4 bases, with 7 bases between them. Germline V gene lookup returns CDR1 SGHDN and CDR2 FVKESK.